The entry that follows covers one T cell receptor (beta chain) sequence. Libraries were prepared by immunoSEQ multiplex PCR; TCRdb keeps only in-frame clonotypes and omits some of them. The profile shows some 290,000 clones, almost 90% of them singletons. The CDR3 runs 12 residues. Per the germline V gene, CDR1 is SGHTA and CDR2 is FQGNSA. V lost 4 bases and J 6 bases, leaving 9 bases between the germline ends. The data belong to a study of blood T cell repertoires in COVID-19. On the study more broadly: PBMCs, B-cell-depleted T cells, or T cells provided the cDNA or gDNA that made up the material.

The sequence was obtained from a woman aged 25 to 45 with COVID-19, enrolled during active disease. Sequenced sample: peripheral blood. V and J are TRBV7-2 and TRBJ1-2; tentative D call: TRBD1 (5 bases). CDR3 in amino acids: CASSSGYDGYTF. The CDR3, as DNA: TGTGCCAGCAGCTCAGGGTACGATGGCTACACCTTC.